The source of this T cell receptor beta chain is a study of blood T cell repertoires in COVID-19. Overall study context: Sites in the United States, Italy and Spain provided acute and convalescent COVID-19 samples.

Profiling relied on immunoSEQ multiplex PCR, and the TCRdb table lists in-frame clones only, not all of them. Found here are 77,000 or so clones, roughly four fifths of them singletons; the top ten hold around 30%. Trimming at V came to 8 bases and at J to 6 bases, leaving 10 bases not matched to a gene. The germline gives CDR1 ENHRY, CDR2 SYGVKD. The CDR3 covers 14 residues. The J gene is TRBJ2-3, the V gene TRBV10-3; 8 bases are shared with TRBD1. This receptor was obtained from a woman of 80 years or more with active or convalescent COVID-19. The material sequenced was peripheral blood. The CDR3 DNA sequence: TGTGCCATCGGGAATGTGGACAGGGCGGATACGCAGTATTTT. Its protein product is CAIGNVDRADTQYF.